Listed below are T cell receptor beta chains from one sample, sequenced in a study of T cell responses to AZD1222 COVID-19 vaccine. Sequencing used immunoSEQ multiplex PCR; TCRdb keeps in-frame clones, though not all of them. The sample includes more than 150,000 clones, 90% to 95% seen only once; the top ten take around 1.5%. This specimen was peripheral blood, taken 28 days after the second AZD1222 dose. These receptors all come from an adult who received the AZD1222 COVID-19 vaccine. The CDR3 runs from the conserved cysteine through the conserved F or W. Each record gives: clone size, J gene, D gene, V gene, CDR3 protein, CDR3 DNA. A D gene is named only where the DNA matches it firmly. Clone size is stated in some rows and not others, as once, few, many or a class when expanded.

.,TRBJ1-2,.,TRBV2,CASSVEKGPYGYTF,TGTGCCAGCAGTGTCGAAAAGGGCCCCTATGGCTACACCTTC
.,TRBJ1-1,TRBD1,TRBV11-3,CASSDRGPMNTEAFF,TGTGCCAGCAGCGACAGGGGCCCCATGAACACTGAAGCTTTCTTT
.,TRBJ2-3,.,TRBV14,CASSQDFSQRLTDTQYF,TGTGCCAGCAGCCAAGACTTTTCGCAGCGGCTCACAGATACGCAGTATTTT
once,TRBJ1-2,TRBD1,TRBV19,CASSIDLRQGDNGYTF,TGTGCCAGTAGTATAGATCTGAGACAGGGAGATAATGGCTACACCTTC
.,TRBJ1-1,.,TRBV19,CASSLRNTEAFF,TGTGCCAGTAGCCTGAGAAACACTGAAGCTTTCTTT
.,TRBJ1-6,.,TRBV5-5,CASSLGAGRSYNSPLHF,TGTGCCAGCAGCTTGGGAGCAGGGCGCTCCTATAATTCACCCCTCCACTTT
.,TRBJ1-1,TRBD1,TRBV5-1,CASSLNTQGAQSGAILNTEAFF,TGCGCCAGCAGCCTAAACACACAGGGGGCGCAAAGTGGGGCTATCTTGAACACTGAAGCTTTCTTT
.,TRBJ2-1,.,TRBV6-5,CASSYSMGHPNNEQFF,TGTGCCAGCAGTTACTCGATGGGGCACCCCAACAATGAGCAGTTCTTC
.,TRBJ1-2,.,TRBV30,CAWSVRVYGYTF,TGTGCCTGGAGTGTAAGAGTCTATGGCTACACCTTC
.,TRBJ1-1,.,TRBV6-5,CASTLTTEAFF,TGTGCCAGCACTTTGACTACTGAAGCTTTCTTT
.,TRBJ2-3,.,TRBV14,CASSQVPGMRADTQYF,TGTGCCAGCAGCCAAGTCCCGGGAATGAGGGCAGATACGCAGTATTTT
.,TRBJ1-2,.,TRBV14,CASSQEYMPSADGYTF,TGTGCCAGCAGCCAAGAATACATGCCTTCAGCGGATGGCTACACCTTC
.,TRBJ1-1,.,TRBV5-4,CASSLQLNTEAFF,TGTGCCAGCAGCTTGCAGTTGAACACTGAAGCTTTCTTT
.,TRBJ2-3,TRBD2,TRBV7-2,CATSLWSGVADTQYF,TGTGCCACTTCGTTGTGGAGCGGGGTTGCAGATACGCAGTATTTT
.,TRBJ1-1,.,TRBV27,CASSPGWGESNTEAFF,TGTGCCAGCAGTCCAGGCTGGGGAGAATCGAACACTGAAGCTTTCTTT
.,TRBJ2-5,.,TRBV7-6,CASSLTGQTQETQYF,TGTGCCAGCAGCTTAACTGGACAGACCCAAGAGACCCAGTACTTC
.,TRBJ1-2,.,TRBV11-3,CASTGGGGTYGYTF,TGTGCCAGCACCGGGGGAGGGGGGACGTATGGCTACACCTTC
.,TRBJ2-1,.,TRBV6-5,CASSSTGVWGKEQFF,TGTGCCAGCAGTTCGACGGGAGTTTGGGGCAAGGAGCAGTTCTTC
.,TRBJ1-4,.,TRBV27,CASSGASEKLFF,TGTGCCAGCTCCGGGGCTTCAGAAAAACTGTTTTTT
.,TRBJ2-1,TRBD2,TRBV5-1,CASSPASGANRDNEQFF,TGCGCCAGCAGCCCCGCTAGCGGGGCTAATCGGGACAATGAGCAGTTCTTC
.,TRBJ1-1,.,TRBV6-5,CASRFGGGDTEAFF,TGTGCCAGCAGATTCGGGGGTGGGGACACTGAAGCTTTCTTT
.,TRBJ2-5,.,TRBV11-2,CASSPRPRETQYF,TGTGCCAGCAGCCCTCGGCCCCGGGAGACCCAGTACTTC
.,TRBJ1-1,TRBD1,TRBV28,CASSWDREGGTEAFF,TGTGCCAGCAGTTGGGACAGGGAAGGTGGCACTGAAGCTTTCTTT
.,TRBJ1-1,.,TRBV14,CASSHLRSSEAFF,TGTGCCAGCAGCCACCTAAGGTCCTCTGAAGCTTTCTTT
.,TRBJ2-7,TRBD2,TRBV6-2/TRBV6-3,CASSYSRTGTRVNYEQYF,TGTGCCAGCAGTTACTCGAGGACCGGGACTAGAGTGAACTACGAGCAGTACTTC
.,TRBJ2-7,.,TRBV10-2,CASSEGGEVDEQYF,TGCGCCAGCAGTGAAGGGGGTGAGGTTGACGAGCAGTACTTC
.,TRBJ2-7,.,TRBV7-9,CASSLDVGGLYEQYF,TGTGCCAGCAGCTTAGACGTGGGGGGCCTCTACGAGCAGTACTTC
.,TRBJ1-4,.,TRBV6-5,CASSYGGGHGGEKLFF,TGTGCCAGCAGTTACGGGGGGGGACACGGCGGGGAAAAACTGTTTTTT
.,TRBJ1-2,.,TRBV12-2,CASRLVFGYTF,TGTGCAAGTCGCTTAGTGTTTGGCTACACCTTC
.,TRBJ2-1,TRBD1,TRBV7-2,CASSPGQGYNEQFF,TGTGCCAGCAGTCCGGGACAGGGCTACAATGAGCAGTTCTTC
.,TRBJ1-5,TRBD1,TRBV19,CASSIGTGGSQPQHF,TGTGCCAGTAGTATCGGGACAGGGGGCAGTCAGCCCCAGCATTTT
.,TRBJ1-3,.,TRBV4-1,CASSQVESSGNTIYF,TGCGCCAGCAGCCAAGTTGAGAGCTCTGGAAACACCATATATTTT
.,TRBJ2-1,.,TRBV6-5,CASSYLAVTYNEQFF,TGTGCCAGCAGTTACTTAGCGGTTACCTACAATGAGCAGTTCTTC
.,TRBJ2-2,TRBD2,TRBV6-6,CASSRGTSGRANTGELFF,TGTGCCAGCAGTCGAGGGACTAGCGGGAGGGCAAACACCGGGGAGCTGTTTTTT
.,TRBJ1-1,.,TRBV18,CASSLQDGREAFF,TGTGCCAGCTCACTTCAGGACGGACGGGAAGCTTTCTTT
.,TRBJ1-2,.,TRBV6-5,CASSYSSSGANYGYTF,TGTGCCAGCAGTTACTCGAGTTCGGGGGCTAACTATGGCTACACCTTC
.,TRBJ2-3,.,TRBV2,CASRAFTDTQYF,TGTGCCAGCAGAGCTTTCACAGATACGCAGTATTTT
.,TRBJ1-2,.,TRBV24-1,CATSDLRQTYGYTF,TGTGCCACCAGTGATTTGCGACAGACCTATGGCTACACCTTC
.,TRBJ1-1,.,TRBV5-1,CASSTTAGLEAFF,TGCGCCAGCAGCACTACGGCAGGACTTGAAGCTTTCTTT
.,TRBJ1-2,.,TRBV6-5,CASRTLLGYGYTF,TGTGCCAGCAGAACCCTCCTGGGCTATGGCTACACCTTC
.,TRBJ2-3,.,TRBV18,CASGSLGGSDTQYF,TGTGCCAGCGGTTCCCTAGGCGGATCCGATACGCAGTATTTT
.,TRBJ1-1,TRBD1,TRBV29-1,CSVEVGKKGPTGGGSNTEAFF,TGCAGCGTTGAAGTGGGGAAGAAGGGACCGACAGGGGGCGGATCGAACACTGAAGCTTTCTTT
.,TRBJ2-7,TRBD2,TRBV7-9,CASSLPGLAHGQYF,TGTGCCAGCAGCTTGCCGGGACTAGCACACGGGCAGTACTTC
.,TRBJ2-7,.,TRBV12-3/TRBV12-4,CASSLVSGGEQYF,TGTGCCAGCAGTTTAGTTTCTGGGGGCGAGCAGTACTTC
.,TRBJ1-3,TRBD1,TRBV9,CASSVYRGQGARGSGNTIYF,TGTGCCAGCAGCGTTTATAGGGGACAGGGGGCGCGAGGAAGTGGAAACACCATATATTTT
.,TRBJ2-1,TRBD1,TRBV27,CASSLSTGQGGNNEQFF,TGTGCCAGCAGTTTATCCACGGGACAGGGAGGAAACAATGAGCAGTTCTTC
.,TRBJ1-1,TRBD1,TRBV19,CASSPPGQGMERAFF,TGTGCCAGTAGTCCCCCGGGACAGGGGATGGAAAGGGCTTTCTTT
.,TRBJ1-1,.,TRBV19,CASTDLGGQTFF,TGTGCCAGTACCGACCTGGGGGGCCAAACTTTCTTT
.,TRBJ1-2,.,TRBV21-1,CASIYSYYGYTF,TGTGCCAGCATCTATTCTTACTATGGCTACACCTTC
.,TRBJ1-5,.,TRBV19,CASRSGRNQPQHF,TGTGCCAGTAGATCGGGGCGCAATCAGCCCCAGCATTTT
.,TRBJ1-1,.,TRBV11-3,CASSLGEEAFF,TGTGCCAGCAGCTTAGGAGAAGAAGCTTTCTTT
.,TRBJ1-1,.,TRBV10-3,CATRAGPKNTEAFF,TGTGCCACGAGGGCAGGTCCTAAGAACACTGAAGCTTTCTTT
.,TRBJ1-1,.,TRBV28,CASSLTGPGGAEAFF,TGTGCCAGCAGTTTAACCGGGCCCGGGGGCGCTGAAGCTTTCTTT
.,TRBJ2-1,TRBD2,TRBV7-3,CASSPSQGLDNNEQFF,TGTGCCAGCAGCCCCTCACAGGGACTAGATAACAATGAGCAGTTCTTC
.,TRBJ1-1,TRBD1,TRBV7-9,CASRALRDRGFGTEAFF,TGTGCCAGCAGAGCCCTCCGGGACAGGGGCTTCGGCACTGAAGCTTTCTTT